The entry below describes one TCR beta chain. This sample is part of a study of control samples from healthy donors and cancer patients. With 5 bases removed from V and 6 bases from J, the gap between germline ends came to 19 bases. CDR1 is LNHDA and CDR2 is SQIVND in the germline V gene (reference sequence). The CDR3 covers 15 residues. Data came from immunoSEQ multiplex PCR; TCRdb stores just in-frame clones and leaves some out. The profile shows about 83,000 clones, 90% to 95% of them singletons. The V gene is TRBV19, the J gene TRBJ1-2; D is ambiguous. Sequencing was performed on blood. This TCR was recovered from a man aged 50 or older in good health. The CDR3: CASSRVYSGIHGYTF. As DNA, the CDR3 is TGTGCCAGTAGTCGGGTATACTCAGGAATCCATGGCTACACCTTC.